The present T cell receptor (beta chain) was sequenced within a study of cytomegalovirus exposure and HLA in healthy donors. V trimming: 6 bases; J trimming: 0 bases; junction bases outside the gene matches: 6. CDR1 and CDR2 (germline): SGHRS, YFSETQ. This CDR3 region has 16 residues. The PCR ran on 60 Vbeta and 13 Jbeta primers. Assay used: immunoSEQ multiplex PCR; TCRdb lists only in-frame clones, some missing. The sample lists about 96,000 clones, approximately 74% seen once, with less than 15% in the top ten. This clone was observed a handful of times. The receptor was derived from a woman in her sixties or seventies in good health and CMV-seropositive. This chain links TRBV5-1 with TRBJ2-6; 7 bases fit TRBD1. The sample taken for sequencing was PBMCs. In nucleotides, the CDR3 is TGCGCCAGCACTGGGACAGCCCTCTCTGGGGCCAACGTCCTGACTTTC. Translation gives CASTGTALSGANVLTF. Filled out from reference TRBV5-1 and TRBJ2-6, the complete variable domain reads KAGVTQTPRYLIKTRGQQVTLSCSPISGHRSVSWYQQTPGQGLQFLFEYFSETQRNKGNFPGRFSGRQFSNSRSEMNVSTLELGDSALYLCASTGTALSGANVLTFGAGSRLTVL.